The source of this TCR beta chain is a study of T cells in Graves' hyperthyroidism and ophthalmopathy. Study-level information: The blood sample was taken at first diagnosis, before treatment began. Study-wide results and caveats: Before onset, by a median of around 6.4 months, the model predicted ophthalmopathy.

Using RNA transcripts as the source, TCR beta CDR3 regions were amplified. TCR CDR3 regions were first amplified by RT-PCR with HTBI primers. One entry per CDR3 protein results from TCRdb running MiXCR on the multiplex PCR reads. The sample yields roughly 640,000 distinct CDR3 sequences, about a sixth seen once. CDR3 size: 16 residues. The trim removed 5 bases at V and 0 bases at J, leaving 3 bases unmatched. Germline V gene sequence: CDR1 SGHAT, CDR2 FQNNGV. Patients affected by ophthalmopathy presented a Clinical Activity Score of at least 3, a NOSPECS grade of at least 4, and disease duration below 3 months. Every diagnosis used clinical symptoms, serum thyroxine and TRAb, thyroid ultrasound and orbital computed tomography. This clonotype was seen ten or more times. What it binds is unknown.

J is TRBJ2-3 and V is TRBV11-2, with 12 bases matching TRBD2. This TCR derives from a woman aged 40 to 55 with Graves' ophthalmopathy. Sequenced material: blood. The CDR3 protein is CASSRGLAGSTDTQYF. CDR3 nucleotide sequence: TGTGCCAGCAGCCGGGGACTAGCGGGTAGCACAGATACGCAGTATTTT.